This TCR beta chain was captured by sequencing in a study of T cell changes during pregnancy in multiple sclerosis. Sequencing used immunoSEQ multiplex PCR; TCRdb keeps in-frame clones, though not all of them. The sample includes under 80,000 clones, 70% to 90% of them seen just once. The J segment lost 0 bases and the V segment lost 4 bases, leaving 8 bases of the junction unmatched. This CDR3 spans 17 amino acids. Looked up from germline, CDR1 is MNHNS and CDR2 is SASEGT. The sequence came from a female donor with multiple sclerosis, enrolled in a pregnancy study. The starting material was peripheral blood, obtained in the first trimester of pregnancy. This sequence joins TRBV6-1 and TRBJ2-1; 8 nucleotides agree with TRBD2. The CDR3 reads CASSGQSGRHSYNEQFF. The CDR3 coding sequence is TGTGCCAGCAGTGGCCAAAGCGGGAGACACTCCTACAATGAGCAGTTCTTC.